A single sample gave rise to the 31 T cell receptor beta chains below, sequenced in a study of T cells in Graves' hyperthyroidism and ophthalmopathy (dated by TCRdb to between 2018 and 2021). The method behind the library was multiplex PCR. Sequencing was carried out with an Illumina HiSeq 2000. The TCR beta CDR3 regions were amplified from the RNA transcripts. For the first round of RT-PCR on the TCR CDR3, the HTBI primer set was used together with the Qiagen OneStep RT-PCR kit. TCRdb took the public reads, trimmed them with fastp at Q25, ran MiXCR for clone calling and kept in-frame beta chains. Each CDR3 protein appears once, grouped with its most common genes and DNA. The sample yields 200,000 to 250,000 distinct CDR3 sequences; about 15% were counted once. Under 65% of the sample rests with the top ten. Sequenced sample: blood. Receptor source: a man aged 45-60 years with Graves' hyperthyroidism.

This clonotype was found a few times. The chain combines TRBV24-1 with TRBJ1-2; D remains unclear. The CDR3 consists of 12 residues. Germline V gives CDR1 KGHDR, CDR2 SFDVKD. V was pared by 3 bases and J by 6 bases, with 7 bases between. The CDR3, as DNA: TGTGCCACCAGTGATGGGCTTAATGGCTACACCTTC. The encoded protein is CATSDGLNGYTF.

V usage is TRBV24-1 and J usage is TRBJ2-5; D unclear. This CDR3 region has 15 residues. Per the germline V gene, CDR1 is KGHDR and CDR2 is SFDVKD. The V end was cut by 9 bases, the J end by 5 bases, with 21 bases between. The CDR3 reads CATGHRVGIEETQYF. CDR3 in DNA: TGTGCCACCGGGCACCGGGTCGGAATAGAGGAGACCCAGTACTTC.

At least ten counts were recorded for this clonotype. The chain recombines TRBV28 with TRBJ1-1; TRBD1 aligns across 7 bases. CDR3 length: 16 residues. Germline V lookup: CDR1 MDHEN, CDR2 SYDVKM. V was pared by 5 bases and J by 0 bases, with 9 bases of the junction left unmatched. The CDR3 bases are TGTGCCAGCAGTCTAATGGGACAGACTATGAACACTGAAGCTTTCTTT. Encoded protein: CASSLMGQTMNTEAFF. Based on the CDR3 plus reference TRBV28 and TRBJ1-1, the full variable domain is DVKVTQSSRYLVKRTGEKVFLECVQDMDHENMFWYRQDPGLGLRLIYFSYDVKMKEKGDIPEGYSVSREKKERFSLILESASTNQTSMYLCASSLMGQTMNTEAFFGQGTRLTVV.

V is TRBV19 and J is TRBJ1-1, with unresolved D. CDR3 length: 22 amino acids. Germline lookup yields CDR1 LNHDA and CDR2 SQIVND (reference sequence). Trimming stripped 4 bases from V and 0 bases from J, with 33 bases between. The CDR3 DNA reads TGTGCCAGTAGTACCCACAAGCATAATACCGGCACGGCGGCAAATATGAACACTGAAGCTTTCTTT. Protein sequence: CASSTHKHNTGTAANMNTEAFF.

This clonotype was seen more than once but under ten times. J is TRBJ1-1 and V is TRBV2; D gene uncertain. In germline, CDR1 is SNHLY, CDR2 FYNNEI. The CDR3 loop spans 13 amino acids. The ends were cut back, 8 bases at V and 0 bases at J, with 10 bases in the middle. The CDR3 here is CASLGSMNTEAFF. CDR3 sequence (DNA): TGTGCCAGCTTGGGTAGTATGAACACTGAAGCTTTCTTT.

Ten or more counts support this clonotype. This chain joins TRBV28 and TRBJ2-2, with 16 bases lining up with TRBD2. V dropped 4 bases and J dropped 4; count of bases not matched to a gene: 3. The CDR3 spans 17 residues. Per the germline V gene, CDR1 is MDHEN and CDR2 is SYDVKM. DNA of the CDR3: TGTGCCAGCAGTTATGGGACTAGCGGGAGGGCCACCGGGGAGCTGTTTTTT. Amino acids: CASSYGTSGRATGELFF.

This clonotype was recorded at least ten times. The gene calls are TRBV2 and TRBJ2-1; the D is unclear. Germline V CDR1 and CDR2: SNHLY, FYNNEI. The CDR3 is 11 amino acids. Trimming stripped 7 bases from V and 4 bases from J, with 5 bases between. CDR3 amino acids: CASTVYNEQFF. The CDR3 bases are TGTGCCAGCACGGTATACAATGAGCAGTTCTTC. Supplemented by reference TRBV2 and TRBJ2-1, the full variable domain reads EPEVTQTPSHQVTQMGQEVILRCVPISNHLYFYWYRQILGQKVEFLVSFYNNEISEKSEIFDDQFSVERPDGSNFTLKIRSTKLEDSAMYFCASTVYNEQFFGPGTRLTVL.

A few counts support this clonotype. This sequence joins TRBV5-1 and TRBJ2-4; D is possibly TRBD2 (6 bases). This CDR3 region has 16 residues. The ends were cut back, 4 bases at V and 3 bases at J, with 17 bases in the middle. CDR1 and CDR2 from the germline V gene are SGHRS and YFSETQ. The CDR3 nucleotides are TGCGCCAGCAGCCCCTATCGGAGGAGGGGCAAAAACATTCAGTACTTC. Residues: CASSPYRRRGKNIQYF.

This clonotype was observed at least ten times. CDR3 region: CASSLDSMGEQFF. For the CDR3, the DNA is TGCGCCAGCAGCTTAGATTCAATGGGTGAGCAGTTCTTC. The V call is TRBV5-1, the J call TRBJ2-1; no clear D. This CDR3 spans 13 amino acids. Per the germline V gene, CDR1 is SGHRS and CDR2 is YFSETQ. V was shortened by 2 bases and J by 9 bases, with 12 bases between the two germline ends.

This clonotype was counted between two and nine times. The gene calls are TRBV6-1 and TRBJ2-7; TRBD2 matches 9 bases. Germline V lookup: CDR1 MNHNS, CDR2 SASEGT. Trimming cost V 5 bases and J 3 bases; bases outside gene matches: 8. The CDR3 is made up of 15 amino acids. CDR3 loop: CASSPQGLANYEQYF. Here the CDR3 DNA reads TGTGCCAGCAGTCCACAAGGACTAGCGAACTACGAGCAGTACTTC.

This clonotype was found many times. The CDR3 region has the DNA TGTGCCAGCAGTGTTGGACGTTACAATGAGCAGTTCTTC. As protein: CASSVGRYNEQFF. This chain joins TRBV2 and TRBJ2-1; no clear D gene. CDR1 is SNHLY, CDR2 FYNNEI, per germline. This CDR3 has 13 residues. The V end was cut by 4 bases, the J end by 4 bases, with 8 bases between.

This rearrangement joins TRBV4-1 to TRBJ2-1, with 7 bases lining up with TRBD2. V shed 3 bases, J shed 6 bases, and the junction held 14 bases outside the gene matches. CDR1 and CDR2 from the germline V gene are MGHRA and YSYEKL. CDR3 length: 17 residues. The CDR3 here is CASSQILGGGPGNEQFF. The DNA of the CDR3 is TGCGCCAGCAGCCAGATCCTTGGGGGAGGGCCGGGCAATGAGCAGTTCTTC.

The CDR3 DNA reads as TGCGCCAGCAGCCAAGATGGTAGGAATGAGCAGTTCTTC. Translated: CASSQDGRNEQFF. The chain couples TRBV4-1 to TRBJ2-1; no firm D call. V shed 0 bases and J shed 7 bases, with 7 bases lying between them. The CDR3 extends over 13 amino acids. Per germline, CDR1 MGHRA and CDR2 YSYEKL.

This clonotype was observed at least ten times. V gene TRBV30 combines with J gene TRBJ2-2, with no clear D. Germline-derived CDR1 and CDR2 are GTSNPN and SVGIG (reference sequence). This CDR3 is 11 amino acids long. Trimming cost V 4 bases and J 5 bases, with 5 bases left between them. The chain's CDR3 is CAWKKTGELFF. In DNA, the CDR3 is TGTGCCTGGAAGAAGACCGGGGAGCTGTTTTTT.

This clonotype showed up many times. V gene TRBV7-2 combines with J gene TRBJ2-5, with D perhaps TRBD2 (5 bases). The CDR3 is 14 residues long. Looked up from germline, CDR1 is SGHTA and CDR2 is FQGNSA. V was cut by 3 bases and J by 4 bases, with 12 bases left in between. DNA for the CDR3: TGTGCCAGCAGCTTTCCGGGAAGCGGAGAGACCCAGTACTTC. It codes for CASSFPGSGETQYF.

The sample holds many counts of this clonotype. J is TRBJ2-5 and V is TRBV3-1, with D possibly called TRBD1 or TRBD2 (5 bases each). This CDR3 comprises 15 residues. Trimming removed 0 bases at V and 6 bases at J, with 14 bases between. Germline V CDR1 and CDR2: LGHDT, YNNKEL (reference sequence). Here the CDR3 reads CASSQDLGPTQTQYF. The CDR3 DNA reads TGTGCCAGCAGCCAAGATTTGGGACCCACTCAGACCCAGTACTTC.

Ten or more counts support this clonotype. The chain has TRBV29-1 and TRBJ1-1; 7 bases match TRBD1. This CDR3 has 14 residues. Unmatched junction bases numbered 4, after V lost 2 bases and J lost 1 base. The germline V gene has CDR1 SQVTM and CDR2 ANQGSEA. CDR3 DNA: TGCAGCGTTGAAAGAAAGGGGGCGAACACTGAAGCTTTCTTT. Protein product: CSVERKGANTEAFF.

In this sample, this clonotype turned up a few times. The chain joins TRBV19 to TRBJ2-2; 9 bases align to TRBD2. The germline V gene encodes CDR1 LNHDA and CDR2 SQIVND (reference sequence). J was trimmed by 6 bases and V by 3 bases; bases with no gene match: 5. The CDR3 has 15 residues. This chain's CDR3 is CASSITAGGAGELFF. CDR3 bases: TGTGCCAGTAGTATTACAGCGGGAGGTGCCGGGGAGCTGTTTTTT.

The chain couples TRBV7-9 to TRBJ2-3, with 10 bases fitting TRBD1. The trim removed 5 bases at V and 6 bases at J, leaving 8 bases unmatched. The germline CDR1 and CDR2 sequences are SEHNR and FQNEAQ (reference sequence). The CDR3 spans 15 residues. The CDR3 DNA reads as TGTGCCAGCAGCAGTAGACAGGGGGCAGCGGATACGCAGTATTTT. It specifies CASSSRQGAADTQYF.

This chain links TRBV20-1 with TRBJ2-2, with 10 positions matching TRBD1. This CDR3 region has 14 residues. Germline lookup yields CDR1 DFQATT and CDR2 SNEGSKA (reference sequence). J was trimmed by 5 bases and V by 5 bases; bases with no gene match: 5. CDR3 in amino acids: CSADRGPGTGELFF. The CDR3 DNA reads as TGCAGTGCTGACAGGGGGCCGGGGACCGGGGAGCTGTTTTTT.

This clonotype was detected a few times. The chain employs TRBV7-9 and TRBJ2-2, with 7 nucleotides matching TRBD1. The germline gives CDR1 SEHNR, CDR2 FQNEAQ (reference sequence). The CDR3 totals 17 residues. The V segment lost 5 bases and the J segment 0 bases; nucleotides outside the gene matches: 9. The CDR3 spells CASSPKNRGPNTGELFF. The CDR3 DNA sequence: TGTGCCAGCAGCCCCAAGAACAGGGGACCGAACACCGGGGAGCTGTTTTTT.

This clonotype came up many times. The V and J genes are TRBV28 and TRBJ2-7; maybe TRBD2 (5 bases). The CDR3 totals 16 residues. Looked up from germline, CDR1 is MDHEN and CDR2 is SYDVKM. The V and J ends lost 7 bases and 5 bases respectively, with 24 bases between them. The CDR3 bases are TGTGCCAGCACCCCTCTTGGGCGGGCCAGGTTAAACGAGCAGTACTTC. Translation gives CASTPLGRARLNEQYF. The complete variable domain, with remaining parts taken from reference TRBV28 and TRBJ2-7, reads DVKVTQSSRYLVKRTGEKVFLECVQDMDHENMFWYRQDPGLGLRLIYFSYDVKMKEKGDIPEGYSVSREKKERFSLILESASTNQTSMYLCASTPLGRARLNEQYFGPGTRLTVT.

This clonotype has ten or more counts. The chain recombines TRBV2 with TRBJ1-5, with 7 bases matching TRBD1. Germline V CDR1 and CDR2: SNHLY, FYNNEI. With V trimmed by 6 bases and J by 5 bases, 7 bases remained unmatched. This CDR3 region has 14 residues. The CDR3 DNA follows: TGTGCCAGCAGCGGACAGGTTTCCGATCAGCCCCAGCATTTT. It yields the protein CASSGQVSDQPQHF.

This clonotype was detected ten times or more. The chain employs TRBV5-1 and TRBJ2-2, with 8 bases fitting TRBD2. After removal of 3 bases from V and 0 bases from J, the junction contained 4 bases not matched to a gene. This CDR3 has 16 amino acids. Germline-derived CDR1 and CDR2 are SGHRS and YFSETQ. In DNA, the CDR3 is TGCGCCAGCAGCTCTACTAGCGGTACGAACACCGGGGAGCTGTTTTTT. It is translated as CASSSTSGTNTGELFF.

The gene calls are TRBV19 and TRBJ2-1; 7 bases are a match to TRBD2. Germline CDR1 reads LNHDA; CDR2 reads SQIVND (reference sequence). The trim removed 3 bases at V and 8 bases at J, leaving 1 base unmatched. CDR3 length: 12 amino acids. CDR3 bases: TGTGCCAGTAGTATGGCGGGGGATGAGCAGTTCTTC. Its translation is CASSMAGDEQFF.

This clonotype has a count of ten or more. The chain employs TRBV28 and TRBJ1-2; D is unresolved. Germline V gene lookup returns CDR1 MDHEN and CDR2 SYDVKM. This CDR3 has 14 amino acids. The ends were cut back, 4 bases at V and 4 bases at J, with 13 bases in the middle. CDR3 protein: CASSYNSRPYGYTF. CDR3 nucleotides: TGTGCCAGCAGTTATAACAGCCGGCCCTATGGCTACACCTTC.

This clonotype was seen repeatedly, ten times or more. The rearrangement joins TRBV2 to TRBJ2-7; D possibly corresponds to TRBD2 (7 bases). The V and J ends lost 1 base and 3 bases respectively, with 13 bases between them. The CDR3 is 15 residues long. Germline CDR1 SNHLY, CDR2 FYNNEI. CDR3 sequence (DNA): TGTGCCAGCAGTGAAGAGGGGGGGCTAGGCTACGAGCAGTACTTC. Translation: CASSEEGGLGYEQYF.

This clonotype has a count of ten or more. This chain uses TRBV6-2 or TRBV6-3 with TRBJ1-5; D perhaps matches TRBD1 (5 bases). CDR1 and CDR2 (germline): MNHEY, SVGEGT. Trimming cost V 5 bases and J 3 bases, with 17 bases left between them. This CDR3 has 16 amino acids. CDR3 region: CASSPARDVYNQPQHF. The CDR3 nucleotides read TGTGCCAGCAGTCCTGCCCGGGACGTATACAATCAGCCCCAGCATTTT.

This clonotype was picked up many times. This rearrangement joins TRBV27 to TRBJ1-2, with 9 bases matching TRBD1. The ends lost 6 bases at V and 0 bases at J; junction bases unmatched: 11. CDR1 MNHEY and CDR2 SMNVEV come from the germline V gene (reference sequence). CDR3 length equals 17 residues. CDR3 protein: CASRFRFNRGPNYGYTF. The CDR3 DNA sequence: TGTGCCAGCAGATTTCGATTCAACAGGGGGCCTAACTATGGCTACACCTTC.

V is TRBV12-3 or TRBV12-4 and J is TRBJ2-2; D possibly corresponds to TRBD1 (5 bases). The CDR3 extends over 13 amino acids. Trimming cost V 1 base and J 5 bases, with 5 bases left between them. In nucleotides, the CDR3 is TGTGCCAGCAGTTTAGGACAGACCGGGGAGCTGTTTTTT. Translation gives CASSLGQTGELFF.

This clonotype was seen many times. The rearrangement links TRBV28 to TRBJ2-3, with 13 bases matching TRBD2. CDR1 is MDHEN, CDR2 SYDVKM, per germline. The CDR3 totals 17 residues. V shed 3 bases, J shed 5 bases, and the junction held 8 bases outside the gene matches. The CDR3 DNA sequence: TGTGCCAGCAGTTTTGGACTAGCGGGAGCATTTTTAGATACGCAGTATTTT. It encodes CASSFGLAGAFLDTQYF.